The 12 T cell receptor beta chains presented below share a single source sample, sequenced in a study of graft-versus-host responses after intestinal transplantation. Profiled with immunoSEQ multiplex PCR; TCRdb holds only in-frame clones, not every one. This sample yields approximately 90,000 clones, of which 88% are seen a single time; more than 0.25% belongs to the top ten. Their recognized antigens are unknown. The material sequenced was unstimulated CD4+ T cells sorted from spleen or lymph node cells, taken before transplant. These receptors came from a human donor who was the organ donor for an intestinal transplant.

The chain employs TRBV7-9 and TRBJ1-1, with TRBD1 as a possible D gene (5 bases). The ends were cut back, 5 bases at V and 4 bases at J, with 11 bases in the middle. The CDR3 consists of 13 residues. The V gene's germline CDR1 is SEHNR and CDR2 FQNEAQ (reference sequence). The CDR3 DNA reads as TGTGCCAGCAGCCGTCCCAGGGCCACTGAAGCTTTCTTT. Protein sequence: CASSRPRATEAFF.

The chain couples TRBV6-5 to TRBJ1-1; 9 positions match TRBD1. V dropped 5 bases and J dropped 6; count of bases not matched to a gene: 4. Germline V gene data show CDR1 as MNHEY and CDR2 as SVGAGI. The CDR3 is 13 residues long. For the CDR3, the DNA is TGTGCCAGCAGTCGGGACAGGGTGTCTGAAGCTTTCTTT. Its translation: CASSRDRVSEAFF.

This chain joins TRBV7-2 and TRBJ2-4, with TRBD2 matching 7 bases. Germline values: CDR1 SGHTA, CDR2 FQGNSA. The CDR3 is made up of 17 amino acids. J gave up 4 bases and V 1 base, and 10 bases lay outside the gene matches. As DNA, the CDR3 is TGTGCCAGCAGCTTAGAGGGGATTAGGACTAGTAAAAACATTCAGTACTTC. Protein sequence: CASSLEGIRTSKNIQYF.

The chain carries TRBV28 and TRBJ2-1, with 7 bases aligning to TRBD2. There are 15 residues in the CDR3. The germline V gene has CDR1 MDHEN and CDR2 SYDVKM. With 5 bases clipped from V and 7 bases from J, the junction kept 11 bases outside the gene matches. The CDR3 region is CASSPTDGGRNEQFF. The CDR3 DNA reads TGTGCCAGCAGTCCGACGGACGGGGGGAGGAATGAGCAGTTCTTC.

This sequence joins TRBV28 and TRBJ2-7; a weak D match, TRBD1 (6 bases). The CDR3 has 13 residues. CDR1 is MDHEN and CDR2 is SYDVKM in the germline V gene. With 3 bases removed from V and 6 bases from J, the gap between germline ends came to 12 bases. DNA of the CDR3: TGTGCCAGCAGTTTCCCGCGGACAGCCGAGCAGTACTTC. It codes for CASSFPRTAEQYF.

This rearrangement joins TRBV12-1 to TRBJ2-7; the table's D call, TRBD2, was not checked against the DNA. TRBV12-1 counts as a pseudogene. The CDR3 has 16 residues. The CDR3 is CASSFWVGGPSYEQYF. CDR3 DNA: TGTGCCAGCAGCTTTTGGGTCGGCGGTCCCTCCTACGAGCAGTACTTC.

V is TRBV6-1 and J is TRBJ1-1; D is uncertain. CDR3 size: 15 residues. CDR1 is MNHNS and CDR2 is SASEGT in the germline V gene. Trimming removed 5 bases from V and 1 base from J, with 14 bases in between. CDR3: CASSPGNSGNTEAFF. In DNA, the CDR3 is TGTGCCAGCAGTCCCGGGAACTCAGGGAACACTGAAGCTTTCTTT.

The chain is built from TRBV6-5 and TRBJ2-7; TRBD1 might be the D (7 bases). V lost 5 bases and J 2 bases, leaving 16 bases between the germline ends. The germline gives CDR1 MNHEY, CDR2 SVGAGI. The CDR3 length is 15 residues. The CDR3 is CASSPTEGAAYEQYF. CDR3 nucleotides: TGTGCCAGCAGTCCTACGGAGGGGGCCGCCTACGAGCAGTACTTC.

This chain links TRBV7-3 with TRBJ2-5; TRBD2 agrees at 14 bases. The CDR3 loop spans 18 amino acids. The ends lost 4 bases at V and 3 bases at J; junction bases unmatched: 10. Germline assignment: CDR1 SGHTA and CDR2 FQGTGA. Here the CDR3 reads CASSSRKPGLAGEETQYF. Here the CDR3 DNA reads TGTGCCAGCAGCTCTCGAAAACCGGGACTAGCGGGGGAAGAGACCCAGTACTTC. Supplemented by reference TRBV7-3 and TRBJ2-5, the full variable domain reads GAGVSQTPSNKVTEKGKYVELRCDPISGHTALYWYRQSLGQGPEFLIYFQGTGAADDSGLPNDRFFAVRPEGSVSTLKIQRTERGDSAVYLCASSSRKPGLAGEETQYFGPGTRLLVL.

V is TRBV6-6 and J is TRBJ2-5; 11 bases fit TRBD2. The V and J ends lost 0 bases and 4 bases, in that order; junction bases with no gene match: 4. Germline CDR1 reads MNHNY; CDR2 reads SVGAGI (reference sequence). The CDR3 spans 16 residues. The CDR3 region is CASSYSGLAGGETQYF. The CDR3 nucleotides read TGTGCCAGCAGTTACTCGGGGCTAGCGGGAGGAGAGACCCAGTACTTC.

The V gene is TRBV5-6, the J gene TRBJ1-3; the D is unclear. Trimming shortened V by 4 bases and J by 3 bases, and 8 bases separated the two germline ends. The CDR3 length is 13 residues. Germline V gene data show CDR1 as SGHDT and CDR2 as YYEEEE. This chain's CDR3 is CASSPGLGNTIYF. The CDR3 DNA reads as TGTGCCAGCAGCCCCGGACTTGGAAACACCATATATTTT. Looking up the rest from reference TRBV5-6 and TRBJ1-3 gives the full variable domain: DAGVTQSPTHLIKTRGQQVTLRCSPKSGHDTVSWYQQALGQGPQFIFQYYEEEERQRGNFPDRFSGHQFPNYSSELNVNALLLGDSALYLCASSPGLGNTIYFGEGSWLTVV.

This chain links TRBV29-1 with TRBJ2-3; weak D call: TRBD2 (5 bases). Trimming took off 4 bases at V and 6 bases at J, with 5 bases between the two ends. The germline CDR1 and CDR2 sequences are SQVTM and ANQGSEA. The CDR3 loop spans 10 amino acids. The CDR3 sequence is CSVGEDTQYF. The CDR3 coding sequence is TGCAGCGTTGGGGAGGATACGCAGTATTTT.